This T cell receptor beta chain was documented in a study of cytomegalovirus exposure and HLA in healthy donors. A remark on this clone: Antigen unknown.

Use of 60 Vbeta and 13 Jbeta primers characterized the PCR. Data came from immunoSEQ multiplex PCR; TCRdb stores just in-frame clones and leaves some out. In total, the table holds 75,000 to 80,000 clones. Overall study findings and caveats: High sensitivity and specificity were reportedly achieved when the classifier diagnosed cytomegalovirus status. A few CMV-associated chains were confirmed in vitro to be specific for CMV antigens.

The V gene's germline CDR1 is MNHEY and CDR2 SVGAGI. The CDR3 contains 14 residues. V was pared by 7 bases and J by 4 bases, with 7 bases of the junction left unmatched. This receptor was obtained from a man aged 18 to 29 in good health and CMV-seropositive. Sequencing used PBMCs. The chain employs TRBV6-5 and TRBJ1-1, with TRBD1 identical over 9 bases. The CDR3 here is CASNRGRGATEAFF. The CDR3 DNA is TGTGCCAGCAACAGGGGGCGGGGAGCCACTGAAGCTTTCTTT.